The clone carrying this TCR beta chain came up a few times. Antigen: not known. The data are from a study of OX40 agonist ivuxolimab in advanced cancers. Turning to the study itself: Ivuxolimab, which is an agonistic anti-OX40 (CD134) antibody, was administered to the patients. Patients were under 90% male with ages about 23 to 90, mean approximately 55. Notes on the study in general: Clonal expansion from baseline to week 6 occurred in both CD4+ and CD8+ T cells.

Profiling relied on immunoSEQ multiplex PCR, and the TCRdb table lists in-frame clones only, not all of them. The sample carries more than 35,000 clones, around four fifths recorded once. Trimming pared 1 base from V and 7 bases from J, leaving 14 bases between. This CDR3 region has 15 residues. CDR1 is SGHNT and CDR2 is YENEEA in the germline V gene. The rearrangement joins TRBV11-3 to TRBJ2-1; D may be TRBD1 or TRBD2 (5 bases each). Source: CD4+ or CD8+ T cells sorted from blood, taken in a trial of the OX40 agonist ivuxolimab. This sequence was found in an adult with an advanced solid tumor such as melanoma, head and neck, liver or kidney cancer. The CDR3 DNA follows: TGTGCCAGCAGCTTAGGACAGCTCGGGGAGAATGAGCAGTTCTTC. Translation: CASSLGQLGENEQFF.